This TCR beta chain was recovered during a study of cytomegalovirus exposure and HLA in healthy donors. Germline CDR1 reads GTSNPN; CDR2 reads SVGIG (reference sequence). CDR3 length: 15 residues. Trimming cost V 7 bases and J 3 bases; bases outside gene matches: 15. TCRdb's copy holds only in-frame clones and misses some; the assay was immunoSEQ multiplex PCR. The data show more than 85,000 clones, with 85% to 95% seen just once and 0.89% held by the top ten. The source material was PBMCs. V and J are TRBV30 and TRBJ2-7, with 7 bases identical to TRBD2. The receptor's source is a woman aged 18-29 years in good health and CMV-seronegative. DNA of the CDR3: TGTGCCTCCAACCCAAGCGGGATACCGAGCTACGAGCAGTACTTC. This translates into CASNPSGIPSYEQYF.